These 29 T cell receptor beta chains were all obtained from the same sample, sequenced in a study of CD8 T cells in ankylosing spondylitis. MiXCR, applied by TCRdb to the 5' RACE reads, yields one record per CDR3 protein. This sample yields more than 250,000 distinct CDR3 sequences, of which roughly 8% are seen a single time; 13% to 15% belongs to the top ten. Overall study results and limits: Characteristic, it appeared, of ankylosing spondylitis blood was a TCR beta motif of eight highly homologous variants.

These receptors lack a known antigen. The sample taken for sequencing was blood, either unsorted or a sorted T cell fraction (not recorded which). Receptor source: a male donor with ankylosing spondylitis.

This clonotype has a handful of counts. CDR3 amino acids: CASTPGAAGSYEQYF. The CDR3 bases are TGTGCCAGCACCCCGGGCGCAGCAGGATCCTACGAGCAGTACTTC. The chain couples TRBV12-3 or TRBV12-4 to TRBJ2-7; D remains unclear. Trimming shortened V by 7 bases and J by 1 base, and 17 bases separated the two germline ends. The CDR3 has 15 amino acids.

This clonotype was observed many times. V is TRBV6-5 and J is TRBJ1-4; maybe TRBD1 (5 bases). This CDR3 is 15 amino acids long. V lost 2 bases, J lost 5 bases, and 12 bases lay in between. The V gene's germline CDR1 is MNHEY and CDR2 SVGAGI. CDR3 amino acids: CASSYAGTENEKLFF. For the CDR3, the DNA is TGTGCCAGCAGTTACGCAGGGACTGAGAATGAAAAACTGTTTTTT.

The CDR3 protein is CASSAWTGPSYEQYF. The CDR3 nucleotides are TGTGCCAGCAGCGCCTGGACAGGACCATCCTACGAGCAGTACTTC. V and J are TRBV2 and TRBJ2-7; 7 nucleotides agree with TRBD1. V dropped 6 bases and J dropped 1; count of bases not matched to a gene: 9. CDR1 and CDR2 (germline): SNHLY, FYNNEI. This CDR3 is built from 15 residues.

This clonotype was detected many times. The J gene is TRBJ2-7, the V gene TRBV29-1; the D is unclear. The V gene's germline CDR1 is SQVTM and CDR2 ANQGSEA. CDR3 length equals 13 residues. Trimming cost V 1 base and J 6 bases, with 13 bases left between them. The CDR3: CSVEAENGGEQYF. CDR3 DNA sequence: TGCAGCGTTGAAGCAGAAAATGGTGGCGAGCAGTACTTC.

This CDR3 reads CASSLAAGNTGELFF. In nucleotides, the CDR3 is TGCGCCAGCAGCTTGGCGGCAGGCAACACCGGGGAGCTGTTTTTT. The chain recombines TRBV5-1 with TRBJ2-2; no definite D call. The CDR3 extends over 15 amino acids. V dropped 0 bases and J dropped 2 bases, with 8 bases sitting between them. Germline V gene data show CDR1 as SGHRS and CDR2 as YFSETQ.

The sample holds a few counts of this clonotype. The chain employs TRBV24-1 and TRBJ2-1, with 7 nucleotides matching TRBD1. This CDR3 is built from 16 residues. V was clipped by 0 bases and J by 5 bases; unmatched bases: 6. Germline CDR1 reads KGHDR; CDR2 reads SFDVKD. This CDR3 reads CATSDLQTDRNNEQFF. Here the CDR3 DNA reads TGTGCCACCAGTGATTTGCAAACGGACAGGAACAATGAGCAGTTCTTC.

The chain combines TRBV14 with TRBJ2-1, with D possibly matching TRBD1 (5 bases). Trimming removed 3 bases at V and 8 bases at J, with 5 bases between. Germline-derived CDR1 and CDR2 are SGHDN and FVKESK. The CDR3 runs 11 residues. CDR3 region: CASSQGHEQFF. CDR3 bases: TGTGCCAGCAGCCAGGGGCATGAGCAGTTCTTC. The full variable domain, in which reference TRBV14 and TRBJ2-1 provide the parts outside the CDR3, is EAGVTQFPSHSVIEKGQTVTLRCDPISGHDNLYWYRRVMGKEIKFLLHFVKESKQDESGMPNNRFLAERTGGTYSTLKVQPAELEDSGVYFCASSQGHEQFFGPGTRLTVL.

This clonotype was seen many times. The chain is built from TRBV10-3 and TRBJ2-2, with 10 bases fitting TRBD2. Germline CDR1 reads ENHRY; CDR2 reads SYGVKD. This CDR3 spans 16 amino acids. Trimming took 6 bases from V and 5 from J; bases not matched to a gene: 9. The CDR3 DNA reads TGTGCCATCAGCGACCCAACTAGCGGGAAAACCGGGGAGCTGTTTTTT. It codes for CAISDPTSGKTGELFF.

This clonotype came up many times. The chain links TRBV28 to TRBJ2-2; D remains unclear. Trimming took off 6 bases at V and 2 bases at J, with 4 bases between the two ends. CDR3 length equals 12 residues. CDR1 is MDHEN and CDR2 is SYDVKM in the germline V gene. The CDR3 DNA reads TGTGCCAGCAGGCTTAACACCGGGGAGCTGTTTTTT. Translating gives CASRLNTGELFF.

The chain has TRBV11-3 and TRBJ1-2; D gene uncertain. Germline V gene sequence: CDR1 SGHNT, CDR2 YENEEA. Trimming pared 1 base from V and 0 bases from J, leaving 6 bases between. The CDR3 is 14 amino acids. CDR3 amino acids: CASSLGGTNYGYTF. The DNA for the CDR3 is TGTGCCAGCAGCTTAGGTGGCACTAACTATGGCTACACCTTC.

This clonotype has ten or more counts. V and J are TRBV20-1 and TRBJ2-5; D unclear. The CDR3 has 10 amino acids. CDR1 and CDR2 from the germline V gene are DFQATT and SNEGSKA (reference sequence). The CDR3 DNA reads TGCAGCGCAGAAGGAGAGACCCAGTACTTC. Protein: CSAEGETQYF.

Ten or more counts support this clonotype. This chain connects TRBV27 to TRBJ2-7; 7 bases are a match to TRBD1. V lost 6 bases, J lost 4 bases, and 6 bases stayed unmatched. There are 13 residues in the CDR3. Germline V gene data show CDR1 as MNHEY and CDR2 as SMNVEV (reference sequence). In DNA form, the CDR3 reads TGTGCCAGCAGCACGACAGGGTTGTACGAGCAGTACTTC. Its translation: CASSTTGLYEQYF.

CDR3 nucleotide sequence: TGTGCCAGCAGCCACCCAGCGGGAGGGCCATCAGAGACCCAGTACTTC. It specifies CASSHPAGGPSETQYF. The rearrangement links TRBV3-1 to TRBJ2-5; 10 nucleotides match TRBD2. The CDR3 runs to 16 residues. Germline V gene data show CDR1 as LGHDT and CDR2 as YNNKEL (reference sequence). The trim removed 3 bases at V and 4 bases at J, leaving 8 bases unmatched.

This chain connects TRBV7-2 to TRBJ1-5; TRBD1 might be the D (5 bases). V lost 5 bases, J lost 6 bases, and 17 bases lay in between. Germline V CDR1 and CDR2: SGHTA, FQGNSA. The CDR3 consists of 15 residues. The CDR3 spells CASSARAGGFQPQHF. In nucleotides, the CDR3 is TGTGCCAGCAGCGCCCGCGCGGGGGGGTTTCAGCCCCAGCATTTT.

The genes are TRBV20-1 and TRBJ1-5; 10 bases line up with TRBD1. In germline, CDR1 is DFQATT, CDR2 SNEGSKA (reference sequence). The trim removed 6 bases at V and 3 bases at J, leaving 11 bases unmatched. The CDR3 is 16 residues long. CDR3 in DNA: TGCAGTGCCAAGACCGGGACAGGGGTGACCAATCAGCCCCAGCATTTT. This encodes CSAKTGTGVTNQPQHF.

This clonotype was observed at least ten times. CDR3 region: CASSPRGLALQETQYF. The CDR3 DNA is TGTGCCAGCTCACCTCGGGGACTAGCGTTACAAGAGACCCAGTACTTC. The gene calls are TRBV18 and TRBJ2-5, with 10 bases aligning to TRBD2. The CDR3 spans 16 residues. The V gene's germline CDR1 is KGHSH and CDR2 LQKENI. Trimming cost V 3 bases and J 2 bases; bases outside gene matches: 6.

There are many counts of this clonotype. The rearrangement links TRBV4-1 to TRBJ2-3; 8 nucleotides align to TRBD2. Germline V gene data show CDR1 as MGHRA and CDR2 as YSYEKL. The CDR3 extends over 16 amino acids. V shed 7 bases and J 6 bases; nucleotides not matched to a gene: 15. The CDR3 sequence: CASNTKYRAGDDTQYF. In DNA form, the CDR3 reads TGCGCCAGCAACACAAAGTATCGAGCGGGAGACGATACGCAGTATTTT.

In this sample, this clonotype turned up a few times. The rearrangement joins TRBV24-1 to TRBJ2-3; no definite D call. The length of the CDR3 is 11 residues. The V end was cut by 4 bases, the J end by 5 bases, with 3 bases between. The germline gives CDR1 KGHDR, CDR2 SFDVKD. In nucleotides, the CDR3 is TGTGCCACCAGTGACCGAGATACGCAGTATTTT. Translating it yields CATSDRDTQYF.

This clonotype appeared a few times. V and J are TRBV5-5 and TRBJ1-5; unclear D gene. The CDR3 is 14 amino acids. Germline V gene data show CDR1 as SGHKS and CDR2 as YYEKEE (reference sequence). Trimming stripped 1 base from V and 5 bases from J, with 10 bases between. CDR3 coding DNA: TGTGCCAGCAGCTTGTTCCGGATGGATCAGCCCCAGCATTTT. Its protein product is CASSLFRMDQPQHF.

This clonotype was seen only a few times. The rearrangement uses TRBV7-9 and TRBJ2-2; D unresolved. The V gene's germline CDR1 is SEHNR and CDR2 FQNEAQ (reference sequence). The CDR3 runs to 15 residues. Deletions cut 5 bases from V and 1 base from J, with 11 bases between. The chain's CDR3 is CASSPRAGNTGELFF. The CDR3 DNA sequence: TGTGCCAGCAGCCCCCGTGCAGGGAACACCGGGGAGCTGTTTTTT.

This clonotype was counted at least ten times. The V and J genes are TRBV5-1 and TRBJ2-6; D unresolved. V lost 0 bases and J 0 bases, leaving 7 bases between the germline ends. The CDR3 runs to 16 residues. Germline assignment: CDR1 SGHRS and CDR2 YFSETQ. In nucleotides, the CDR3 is TGCGCCAGCAGCTTGGGGTTCAGCTCTGGGGCCAACGTCCTGACTTTC. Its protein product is CASSLGFSSGANVLTF.

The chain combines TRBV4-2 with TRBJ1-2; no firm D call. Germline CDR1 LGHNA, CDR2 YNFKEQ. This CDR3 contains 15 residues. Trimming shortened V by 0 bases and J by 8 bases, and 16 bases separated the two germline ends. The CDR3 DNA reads TGTGCCAGCAGCCAAGAGAGGCTTTATCAAGGCGGCTACACCTTC. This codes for CASSQERLYQGGYTF.

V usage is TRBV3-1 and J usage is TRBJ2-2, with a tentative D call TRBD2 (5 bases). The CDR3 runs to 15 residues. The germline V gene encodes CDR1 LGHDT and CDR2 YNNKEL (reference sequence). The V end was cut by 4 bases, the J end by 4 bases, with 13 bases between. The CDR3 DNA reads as TGTGCCAGCAGCCGAGTAGAAGGACTCACCGGGGAGCTGTTTTTT. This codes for CASSRVEGLTGELFF. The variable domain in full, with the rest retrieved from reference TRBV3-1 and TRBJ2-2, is DTAVSQTPKYLVTQMGNDKSIKCEQNLGHDTMYWYKQDSKKFLKIMFSYNNKELIINETVPNRFSPKSPDKAHLNLHINSLELGDSAVYFCASSRVEGLTGELFFGEGSRLTVL.

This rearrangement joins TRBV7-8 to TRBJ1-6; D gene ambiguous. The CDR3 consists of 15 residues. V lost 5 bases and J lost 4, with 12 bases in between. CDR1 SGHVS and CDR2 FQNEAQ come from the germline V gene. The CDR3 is CASSGSGIYNSPLHF. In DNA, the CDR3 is TGTGCCAGCAGCGGAAGCGGAATATATAATTCACCCCTCCACTTT.

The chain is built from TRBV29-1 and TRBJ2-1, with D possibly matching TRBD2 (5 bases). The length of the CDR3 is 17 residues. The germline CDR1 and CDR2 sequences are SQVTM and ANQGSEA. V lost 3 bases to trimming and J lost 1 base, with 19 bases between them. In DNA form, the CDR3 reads TGCAGCGTTGACTTTACGGGATTAGCCCGTTCCTACAATGAGCAGTTCTTC. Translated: CSVDFTGLARSYNEQFF.

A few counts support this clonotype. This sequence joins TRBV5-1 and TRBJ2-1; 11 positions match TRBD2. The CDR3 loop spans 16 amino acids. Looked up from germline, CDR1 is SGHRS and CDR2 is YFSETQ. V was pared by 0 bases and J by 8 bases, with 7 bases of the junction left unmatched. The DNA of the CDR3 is TGCGCCAGCAGCTTGGCCGGTACTAGCGGGAGATATGAGCAGTTCTTC. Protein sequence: CASSLAGTSGRYEQFF.

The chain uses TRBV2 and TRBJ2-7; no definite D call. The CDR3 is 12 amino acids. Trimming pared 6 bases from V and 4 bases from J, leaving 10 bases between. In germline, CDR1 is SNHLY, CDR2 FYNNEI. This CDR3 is CASRGDLYEQYF. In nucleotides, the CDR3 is TGTGCCAGCAGGGGCGACTTGTACGAGCAGTACTTC.

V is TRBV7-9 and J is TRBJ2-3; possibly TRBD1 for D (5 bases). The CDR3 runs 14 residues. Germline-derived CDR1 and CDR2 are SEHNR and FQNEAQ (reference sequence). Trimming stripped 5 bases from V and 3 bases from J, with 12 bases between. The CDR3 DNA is TGTGCCAGCAGCAATCCAGGGTTGACAGATACGCAGTATTTT. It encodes CASSNPGLTDTQYF.

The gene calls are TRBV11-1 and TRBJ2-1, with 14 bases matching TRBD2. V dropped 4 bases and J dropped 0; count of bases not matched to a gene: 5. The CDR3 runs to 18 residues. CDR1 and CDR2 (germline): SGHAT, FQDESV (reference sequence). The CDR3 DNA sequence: TGTGCCAGCAGCTCCGCCGGGACTAGCGGGAGCTCCTACAATGAGCAGTTCTTC. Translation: CASSSAGTSGSSYNEQFF.